This T cell receptor (beta chain) came from a study of T cells in Graves' hyperthyroidism and ophthalmopathy. Overall study findings and caveats: Most clonotypes that expanded in the thyroid above 0.001 also showed up in blood.

V gave up 4 bases and J gave up 0 bases; unmatched junction bases: 5. Looked up from germline, CDR1 is SGDLS and CDR2 is YYNGEE. The CDR3 covers 15 residues. Researchers amplified the TCR beta CDR3 regions from RNA transcripts. TCR CDR3 underwent first-round RT-PCR with the HTBI primer set. One entry per CDR3 protein, called by TCRdb with MiXCR from the multiplex PCR reads. In the table there are hundreds of thousands of distinct CDR3 sequences, around 39% of which are singletons. Uncontrolled infection, other autoimmune disease, pregnancy and lactation each barred patients from inclusion. Concerning this clonotype itself: As yet, its antigen is unknown.

The sequence came from a man between 18 and 29 years old with Graves' hyperthyroidism. The sequenced sample was blood. The J gene is TRBJ2-3, the V gene TRBV9, with TRBD2 matching over 7 bases. CDR3 DNA sequence: TGTGCCAGCAGCCCAAGGGGAGGGAGCACAGATACGCAGTATTTT. Its translation is CASSPRGGSTDTQYF.